Below, 22 T cell receptor beta chains from the same sample are listed, as sequenced in a study of tumor and adjacent non-tumor tissue in lung cancer. A modified ARM-PCR protocol with three rounds of nested PCR amplified TCRbeta. TCRdb analysed the multiplex PCR reads with MiXCR anew, one entry per CDR3 protein. The table has tens of thousands of distinct CDR3 sequences, around 60% seen once. No cell sorting was done before RNA was extracted from the tissue. The specimen was lung tumor tissue. These receptor sequences come from a man aged 45-60 years with non-small cell lung cancer.

Note on this clonotype: A much larger clone differs by one base, so this may be a read error. V usage is TRBV6-1 and J usage is TRBJ1-2; D unresolved. The CDR3 extends over 15 amino acids. Trimming removed 1 base at V and 4 bases at J, with 13 bases between. Germline values: CDR1 MNHNS, CDR2 SASEGT. CDR3 sequence reads: CASSEGSWIVYGYTF. The CDR3 DNA follows: TGTGCCAGCAGTGAAGGGAGTTGGATAGTCTATGGCTACACCTTC.

The chain is built from TRBV28 and TRBJ2-7; possibly TRBD1 or TRBD2 for D (5 bases each). Looked up from germline, CDR1 is MDHEN and CDR2 is SYDVKM. V was shortened by 5 bases and J by 3 bases, with 20 bases between the two germline ends. The CDR3 consists of 16 residues. The CDR3, as DNA: TGTGCCAGCAGTACCAGCCGGCTTTTGGGGGACTACGAGCAGTACTTC. Translating it yields CASSTSRLLGDYEQYF.

For this clonotype: One end of the junction varies from germline; a read error may be responsible. CDR3 loop: CASSRTSGSANEQLF. The CDR3 DNA follows: TGCGCCAGCAGCCGTACTAGCGGGAGTGCAAATGAGCAGTTATTC. The chain combines TRBV5-1 with TRBJ2-1; 11 bases align to TRBD2. This CDR3 has 15 residues. CDR1 is SGHRS and CDR2 is YFSETQ in the germline V gene.

Notes on this clonotype: Possible read error: a much larger clone is one base away. The chain carries TRBV7-9 and TRBJ1-1; D might be TRBD1 (6 bases). CDR1 SEHNR and CDR2 FQNEAQ come from the germline V gene (reference sequence). The CDR3 spans 15 residues. V dropped 7 bases and J dropped 4 bases, with 19 bases sitting between them. CDR3 in DNA: TGTGCCAGCATGACTAACAGGGAAGCCGGCACTGAAGCTTTCTTT. Its translation: CASMTNREAGTEAFF. The complete variable domain, with remaining parts taken from reference TRBV7-9 and TRBJ1-1, reads DTGVSQNPRHKITKRGQNVTFRCDPISEHNRLYWYRQTLGQGPEFLTYFQNEAQLEKSRLLSDRFSAERPKGSFSTLEIQRTEQGDSAMYLCASMTNREAGTEAFFGQGTRLTVV.

This clonotype was observed a few times. The chain employs TRBV28 and TRBJ2-7; TRBD1 matches 7 bases. Germline lookup yields CDR1 MDHEN and CDR2 SYDVKM. With 3 bases clipped from V and 7 bases from J, the junction kept 9 bases outside the gene matches. This CDR3 has 14 residues. The CDR3 DNA sequence: TGTGCCAGCAGTTTTTTGCACAGGGGTGGTGAGCAGTACTTC. This encodes CASSFLHRGGEQYF.

Concerning this clonotype: Likely a read error: the CDR3 ends without its conserved phenylalanine or tryptophan. The chain recombines TRBV6-5 with TRBJ2-7; 11 bases align to TRBD1. The CDR3 consists of 14 residues. Germline V gene sequence: CDR1 MNHEY, CDR2 SVGAGI. CDR3 sequence (DNA): TGTGCCAACAGTTACCGGGACAGGGGGGACGAGCAGTACTCC. Translated: CANSYRDRGDEQYS.

Concerning this clonotype: A junction boundary mismatches the germline segment, possibly from a read error. The chain couples TRBV4-2 to TRBJ1-2, with D possibly TRBD1 on 5 matching bases. The CDR3 covers 17 residues. Germline loops: CDR1 LGHNA, CDR2 YNFKEQ. CDR3 sequence reads: CASSQDGAPGRDYDYTF. CDR3 coding DNA: TGTGCCAGCAGTCAAGATGGAGCGCCAGGACGGGACTATGACTACACCTTC.

In the case of this clonotype: The conserved phenylalanine or tryptophan normally closing the CDR3 is absent here, so this likely arose from a read error. The CDR3 loop reads CASPPAGGEMNTEAFS. In DNA form, the CDR3 reads TGTGCCAGCCCGCCCGCAGGAGGAGAGATGAACACTGAAGCTTTCTCT. The V gene is TRBV6-5, the J gene TRBJ1-1; D not resolved. This CDR3 is built from 16 residues. With 8 bases removed from V and 0 bases from J, the gap between germline ends came to 19 bases. Germline assignment: CDR1 MNHEY and CDR2 SVGAGI.

This clonotype has at least ten counts. The V call is TRBV10-3, the J call TRBJ1-3, with 7 bases matching TRBD1. CDR1 is ENHRY and CDR2 is SYGVKD in the germline V gene. V lost 7 bases and J lost 1; bases outside the gene matches: 7. This CDR3 region has 15 residues. The CDR3, as DNA: TGTGCCATCACCCCGGGACAGATTTCTGGAAACACCATATATTTT. It codes for CAITPGQISGNTIYF.

Regarding this clonotype: A much bigger clone sits one base away, suggesting this may be a read error. The chain has TRBV12-3 or TRBV12-4 and TRBJ2-5; D is ambiguous. This CDR3 has 13 amino acids. The chain's CDR3 is CASGFGRQETQYF. CDR3 sequence (DNA): TGTGCCAGCGGTTTCGGCAGACAAGAGACCCAGTACTTC.

In the case of this clonotype: Mismatch with germline at one junction end may stem from a read error. The chain combines TRBV12-5 with TRBJ2-6, with 7 bases aligning to TRBD2. This CDR3 is built from 13 residues. CDR1 LGHNT and CDR2 FRNRAP come from the germline V gene. The chain's CDR3 is CPSGLTGVNVLTF. The CDR3 nucleotides are TGTCCTAGCGGTTTAACGGGGGTCAACGTCCTGACTTTC.

The genes are TRBV28 and TRBJ2-5, with TRBD2 matching over 10 bases. Germline V gene sequence: CDR1 MDHEN, CDR2 SYDVKM. CDR3 length: 14 residues. Trimming cost V 4 bases and J 9 bases; bases outside gene matches: 8. DNA of the CDR3: TGTGCCAGCAGTTCCGTACTAGCGGGGCAGGCCCAGTACTTC. Its protein product is CASSSVLAGQAQYF.

CDR3 nucleotides: TGTGCCAGCAGTTCCTTGACTAGTGTGAGACGCTACGAGCAGTACTTC. This encodes CASSSLTSVRRYEQYF. The chain links TRBV28 to TRBJ2-7, with TRBD2 as a possible D gene (6 bases). Germline-derived CDR1 and CDR2 are MDHEN and SYDVKM. Trimming cost V 4 bases and J 3 bases, with 19 bases left between them. The CDR3 runs 16 residues.

Note on this clonotype: An end of the junction differs from the germline gene, which may be a read error. J is TRBJ1-1 and V is TRBV5-1; 7 nucleotides agree with TRBD1. Germline CDR1 reads SGHRS; CDR2 reads YFSETQ. CDR3 size: 13 residues. Here the CDR3 DNA reads TGTGCCAGCAGGGGACAGCAGAGCACTGAAGCTTTCTTT. Amino acid sequence: CASRGQQSTEAFF.

The chain combines TRBV7-9 with TRBJ2-1; D is perhaps TRBD1 (6 bases). V lost 4 bases and J lost 0, with 19 bases in between. The CDR3 is 18 residues long. Germline V gene lookup returns CDR1 SEHNR and CDR2 FQNEAQ (reference sequence). The CDR3 bases are TGTGCCAGCAGCTCCGGGCTGACAGGCCCGAGCTCCTACAATGAGCAGTTCTTC. As protein: CASSSGLTGPSSYNEQFF.

Note on this clonotype: A much larger clone sits a single nucleotide away, making a read error possible. The rearrangement uses TRBV6-1 and TRBJ1-4, with D possibly TRBD1 on 6 matching bases. Germline V gives CDR1 MNHNS, CDR2 SASEGT. The CDR3 spans 15 residues. The CDR3 nucleotides read TGTGCCAGCAGTGAAGAAGGGGGAGCGCATGATAAACTGTTTTTT. It translates to CASSEEGGAHDKLFF.

The V gene is TRBV28, the J gene TRBJ2-5; D assignment may be TRBD1 or TRBD2 (5 bases each). The CDR3 spans 13 residues. Germline loops: CDR1 MDHEN, CDR2 SYDVKM. V lost 7 bases and J lost 1, with 10 bases in between. CDR3 in amino acids: CASTRGAQETQYF. The CDR3 DNA reads TGTGCCAGCACCCGAGGGGCCCAAGAGACCCAGTACTTC.

This clonotype came up a few times. V usage is TRBV7-9 and J usage is TRBJ2-7; no definite D call. Trimming removed 1 base at V and 4 bases at J, with 8 bases between. CDR3 size: 13 residues. In germline, CDR1 is SEHNR, CDR2 FQNEAQ (reference sequence). In DNA, the CDR3 is TGTGCCAGCAGCTTAGTGGGCATGTACGAGCAGTACTTC. Its protein product is CASSLVGMYEQYF.

Concerning this clonotype itself: The junction departs from the called germline gene at one end, perhaps through a read error. The chain carries TRBV5-6 and TRBJ1-5; 7 nucleotides match TRBD1. The CDR3 has 15 residues. Germline V CDR1 and CDR2: SGHDT, YYEEEE. CDR3 in amino acids: CARSLGPRWGQPQHF. The CDR3, as DNA: TGTGCCAGAAGCTTGGGACCTCGGTGGGGACAGCCCCAACATTTT.

With respect to this clonotype: The germline gene is not matched at one end of the junction; a read error may be the cause. This rearrangement joins TRBV5-6 to TRBJ1-2; D is possibly TRBD1 (6 bases). The germline V gene encodes CDR1 SGHDT and CDR2 YYEEEE. CDR3 length: 15 residues. CDR3 in DNA: TGTGCCAGCAGCACCCTGACAGGAATTAACTATGGCCACACCTTC. Translation: CASSTLTGINYGHTF.

This clonotype was recorded many times. The V and J genes are TRBV6-1 and TRBJ1-3; D remains unclear. This CDR3 is built from 14 residues. V shed 6 bases and J shed 0 bases, with 9 bases lying between them. CDR1 is MNHNS and CDR2 is SASEGT in the germline V gene. The CDR3 nucleotides are TGTGCCAGCAGGATAGGCTCCTCTGGAAACACCATATATTTT. This gives the protein CASRIGSSGNTIYF.

A note on this clonotype: Its ends do not fully match the called genes, so a read error is possible. The genes are TRBV4-2 and TRBJ2-6, with 8 bases aligning to TRBD1. Germline lookup yields CDR1 LGHNA and CDR2 YNFKEQ. The CDR3 contains 18 residues. CDR3 DNA sequence: TGTGCCAGCAGCCCATACCAGGACAGGGCCCCTGTGGCCAACGTCCGGACTTTC. This gives the protein CASSPYQDRAPVANVRTF.